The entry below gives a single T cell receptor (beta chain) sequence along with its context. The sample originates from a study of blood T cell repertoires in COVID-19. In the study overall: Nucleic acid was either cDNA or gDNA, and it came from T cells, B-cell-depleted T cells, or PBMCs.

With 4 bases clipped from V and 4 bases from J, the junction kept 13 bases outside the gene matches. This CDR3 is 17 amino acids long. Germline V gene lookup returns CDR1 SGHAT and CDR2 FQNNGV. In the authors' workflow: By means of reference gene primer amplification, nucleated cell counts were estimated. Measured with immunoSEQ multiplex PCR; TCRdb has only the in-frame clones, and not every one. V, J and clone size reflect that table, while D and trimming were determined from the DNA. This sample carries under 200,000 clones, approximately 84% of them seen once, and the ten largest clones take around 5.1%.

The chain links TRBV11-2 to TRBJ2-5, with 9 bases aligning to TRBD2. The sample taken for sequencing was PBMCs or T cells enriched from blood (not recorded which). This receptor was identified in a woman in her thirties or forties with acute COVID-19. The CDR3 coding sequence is TGTGCCAGCAGCTCCGGGACTAGCCCGAGGATGGGAGAGACCCAGTACTTC. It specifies CASSSGTSPRMGETQYF.